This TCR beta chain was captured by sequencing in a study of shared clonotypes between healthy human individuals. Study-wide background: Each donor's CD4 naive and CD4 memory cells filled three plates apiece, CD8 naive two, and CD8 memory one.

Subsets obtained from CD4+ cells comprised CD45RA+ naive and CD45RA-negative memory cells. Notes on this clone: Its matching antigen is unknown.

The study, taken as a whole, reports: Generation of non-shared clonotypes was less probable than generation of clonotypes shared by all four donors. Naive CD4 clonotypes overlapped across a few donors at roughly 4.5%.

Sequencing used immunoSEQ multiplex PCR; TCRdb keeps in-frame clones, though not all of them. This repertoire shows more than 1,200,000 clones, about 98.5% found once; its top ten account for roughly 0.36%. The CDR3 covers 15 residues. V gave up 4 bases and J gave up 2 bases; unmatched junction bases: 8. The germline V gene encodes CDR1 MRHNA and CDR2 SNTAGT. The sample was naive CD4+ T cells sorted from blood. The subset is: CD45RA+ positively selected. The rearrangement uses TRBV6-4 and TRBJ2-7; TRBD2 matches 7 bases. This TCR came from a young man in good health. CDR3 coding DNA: TGTGCCAGCAGTGGGGTCCGGACTAGGACCTACGAGCAGTACTTC. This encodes CASSGVRTRTYEQYF.